Listed below are T cell receptor beta chains from one sample, sequenced in a study of PD-1 blockade in classical Hodgkin lymphoma. Here immunoSEQ multiplex PCR was the method, and the copy in TCRdb shows in-frame clones only, minus some. The sample consists of about 90,000 clones, about nine tenths of them appearing once. The specimen comprised peripheral blood mononuclear cells (PBMCs), sampled before the fourth cycle of nivolumab. Source of these receptors: a human donor with classical Hodgkin lymphoma. The CDR3 runs from the conserved cysteine through the conserved F or W. A D gene is named only where the DNA matches it firmly. Clone size is not always given. Where it is, it says once, few, many or a class for expanded clones.

>TRBV15|.|TRBJ1-1|.|13
CATSRSGLGEAFF
TGTGCCACCAGCAGGTCAGGGTTGGGGGAAGCTTTCTTT
>TRBV5-4|TRBD2|TRBJ2-7|once|14
CASSISGGRDEQYF
TGTGCCAGCAGCATAAGCGGGGGAAGGGACGAGCAGTACTTC
>TRBV30|.|TRBJ2-2|.|13
CAWSVGNTGELFF
TGTGCCTGGAGTGTAGGGAACACCGGGGAGCTGTTTTTT
>TRBV9|TRBD2|TRBJ2-3|.|15
CASSGSGGTTDTQYF
TGTGCCAGCAGCGGGAGCGGGGGGACCACAGATACGCAGTATTTT
>TRBV4-3|TRBD2|TRBJ2-2|.|16
CASSQASGWSTGELFF
TGCGCCAGCAGCCAAGCTAGCGGGTGGAGCACCGGGGAGCTGTTTTTT
>TRBV7-2|.|TRBJ1-1|.|12
CAGTSENTEAFF
TGTGCCGGAACCTCAGAGAACACTGAAGCTTTCTTT
>TRBV4-1|.|TRBJ1-1|.|16
CASSQDRLQVPTRAFF
TGCGCCAGCAGCCAAGATCGATTACAGGTACCAACTCGAGCTTTCTTT
>TRBV27|.|TRBJ2-1|.|15
CASRPLGETYNEQFF
TGTGCCAGCAGACCTCTAGGGGAGACCTACAATGAGCAGTTCTTC
>TRBV5-4|.|TRBJ1-1|few|15
CASSWGPIGNTEAFF
TGTGCCAGCAGCTGGGGACCAATCGGGAACACTGAAGCTTTCTTT
>TRBV6-1|.|TRBJ1-5|.|13
CAGRFSIDQPQHF
TGTGCCGGCCGGTTTTCGATTGATCAGCCCCAGCATTTT
>TRBV4-2|.|TRBJ2-7|.|20
CASSQVVAGAVLFDSYEQYF
TGTGCCAGCAGCCAAGTTGTGGCAGGGGCTGTGTTGTTTGACTCCTACGAGCAGTACTTC
>TRBV6-5|.|TRBJ1-5|.|15
CASSSAGAMNQPQHF
TGTGCCAGCAGTTCCGCGGGAGCCATGAATCAGCCCCAGCATTTT
>TRBV4-1|.|TRBJ1-1|.|15
CASSQATTMNTEAFF
TGCGCCAGCAGCCAAGCTACGACTATGAACACTGAAGCTTTCTTT
>TRBV13|.|TRBJ2-7|.|17
CASSLGLGQDRLYEQYF
TGTGCCAGCAGCTTAGGCCTCGGCCAGGACAGACTCTACGAGCAGTACTTC
>TRBV6-5|.|TRBJ1-1|.|14
CASSYSRDGTEAFF
TGTGCCAGCAGTTACTCCCGGGACGGCACTGAAGCTTTCTTT
>TRBV5-5|.|TRBJ2-2|.|14
CASSFGADTGELFF
TGTGCCAGCAGCTTTGGGGCTGACACCGGGGAGCTGTTTTTT
>TRBV4-3|.|TRBJ2-1|.|19
CVSSQNTLPSSDLLDEQFF
TGCGTCAGCAGCCAAAATACCCTTCCCAGCTCGGATTTGTTGGATGAGCAGTTCTTC
>TRBV11-2|TRBD1|TRBJ1-1|.|15
CASSLVGTGGLEAFF
TGTGCCAGCAGCTTAGTTGGGACAGGGGGCCTTGAAGCTTTCTTT
>TRBV9|.|TRBJ2-7|many|16
CASSPAAGMGSYEQYF
TGTGCCAGCAGCCCCGCAGCAGGGATGGGCTCCTACGAGCAGTACTTC
>TRBV5-4|TRBD2|TRBJ2-2|.|15
CASSFGLDFTGELFF
TGTGCCAGCAGCTTCGGACTAGATTTCACCGGGGAGCTGTTTTTT
>TRBV18|.|TRBJ2-3|.|15
CASSPPQGSTDTQYF
TGTGCCAGCTCACCACCGCAGGGGAGCACAGATACGCAGTATTTT
>TRBV11-2|.|TRBJ1-5|.|15
CASSLAIGDNQPQHF
TGTGCCAGCAGCTTGGCGATAGGGGACAATCAGCCCCAGCATTTT
>TRBV5-8|.|TRBJ1-2|.|15
CASRFTEGGYYGYTF
TGTGCCAGCAGATTTACAGAGGGGGGATACTATGGCTACACCTTC
>TRBV27|.|TRBJ2-7|once|14
CASSSLAESYEQYF
TGTGCCAGCTCTTCACTAGCAGAATCCTACGAGCAGTACTTC
>TRBV2|.|TRBJ1-1|.|12
CASRPQNTEAFF
TGTGCCAGCAGGCCCCAAAACACTGAAGCTTTCTTT
>TRBV4-3|TRBD1|TRBJ2-1|.|14
CASSQDRGRATQFF
TGCGCCAGCAGCCAAGACAGGGGGCGGGCTACGCAGTTCTTC
>TRBV6-1|.|TRBJ1-4|.|14
CASSSYRDGEKLFF
TGTGCCAGCAGCTCCTACAGGGATGGGGAAAAACTGTTTTTT
>TRBV7-9|.|TRBJ1-2|.|15
CASSYTAQGADGYTF
TGTGCCAGCAGCTACACTGCCCAGGGTGCGGATGGCTACACCTTC
>TRBV4-2|.|TRBJ1-2|.|13
CASSLRTGFGYTF
TGTGCCAGCAGCCTAAGAACGGGCTTTGGCTACACCTTC
>TRBV11-2|.|TRBJ2-7|.|15
CASSLDSQGPYEQYF
TGTGCCAGCAGCTTAGATTCACAGGGACCCTACGAGCAGTACTTC
>TRBV11-2|TRBD2|TRBJ2-7|.|13
CASSFPGGYEQYF
TGTGCCAGCAGCTTTCCCGGGGGGTACGAGCAGTACTTC
>TRBV7-2|TRBD1|TRBJ1-2|.|14
CASSYQDRFYGYTF
TGTGCCAGCAGCTACCAGGACAGGTTCTATGGCTACACCTTC
>TRBV5-8|TRBD1|TRBJ1-2|.|14
CASSFQGADYGYTF
TGTGCCAGCAGCTTTCAGGGGGCTGACTATGGCTACACCTTC
>TRBV4-1|TRBD1|TRBJ2-1|.|16
CASSQDVRTGANEQFF
TGCGCCAGCAGCCAAGATGTGAGGACAGGGGCAAATGAGCAGTTCTTC
>TRBV9|TRBD2|TRBJ2-5|.|16
CASSVYGGGPVETQYF
TGTGCCAGCAGCGTATATGGCGGGGGGCCGGTGGAGACCCAGTACTTC
>TRBV6-1|TRBD1|TRBJ2-7|.|13
CASSPDRGYEQYF
TGTGCCAGCAGCCCAGACAGGGGCTACGAGCAGTACTTC
>TRBV5-3|TRBD1|TRBJ2-3|.|18
CARSTSGTAQRSTDTQYF
TGTGCCAGAAGCACGTCCGGGACAGCCCAACGTAGCACAGATACGCAGTATTTT
>TRBV9|.|TRBJ1-2|.|11
CASREHYGYTF
TGTGCCAGCCGGGAGCACTATGGCTACACCTTC
>TRBV5-1|TRBD1|TRBJ1-1|.|15
CASSKKTGGNTEAFF
TGCGCCAGCAGCAAGAAGACAGGGGGGAACACTGAAGCTTTCTTT
>TRBV18|.|TRBJ2-1|.|15
CASSPPVSSYNEQFF
TGTGCCAGCTCACCACCAGTAAGCTCCTACAATGAGCAGTTCTTC
>TRBV5-1|TRBD2|TRBJ2-5|.|16
CASSLEASGVGETQYF
TGCGCCAGCAGCTTGGAGGCTAGCGGGGTTGGGGAGACCCAGTACTTC
>TRBV27|.|TRBJ2-2|once|13
CASSFPGTGELFF
TGTGCCAGCAGTTTCCCTGGGACCGGGGAGCTGTTTTTT
>TRBV5-6|TRBD1|TRBJ2-3|once|16
CASSLGTGTYTDTQYF
TGTGCCAGCAGCTTAGGGACAGGGACATACACAGATACGCAGTATTTT
>TRBV5-5|.|TRBJ2-2|.|16
CASSLESGSNTGELFF
TGTGCCAGCAGCTTGGAATCTGGGTCGAACACCGGGGAGCTGTTTTTT
>TRBV7-2|.|TRBJ1-2|once|15
CASSLVGFASDGYTF
TGTGCCAGCAGCTTAGTTGGGTTTGCGTCGGATGGCTACACCTTC